The next 12 T cell receptor beta chains were all read from a single sample in a study of blood T cell repertoires in COVID-19. Assay: immunoSEQ multiplex PCR; the TCRdb copy retains only in-frame clones and omits some. The data contain approximately 76,000 clones, over 70% of them singletons. What was sequenced was peripheral blood. The receptors derive from an elderly man with active or convalescent COVID-19.

The chain links TRBV7-9 to TRBJ1-5; 10 nucleotides align to TRBD1. The CDR3 has 17 amino acids. Germline V gene lookup returns CDR1 SEHNR and CDR2 FQNEAQ (reference sequence). The V and J ends lost 4 bases and 6 bases, in that order; junction bases with no gene match: 12. The CDR3 sequence: CASSSGSGQGFGQPQHF. CDR3 DNA: TGTGCCAGCAGCTCAGGGTCGGGACAGGGGTTTGGTCAGCCCCAGCATTTT.

This clone was seen a single time. The J gene is TRBJ1-5, the V gene TRBV19; D unclear. The CDR3 is 13 residues long. V was pared by 6 bases and J by 4 bases, with 10 bases between. Germline V gene sequence: CDR1 LNHDA, CDR2 SQIVND (reference sequence). The chain's CDR3 is CASRLLVNQPQHF. Here the CDR3 DNA reads TGTGCCAGTAGGCTACTGGTAAATCAGCCCCAGCATTTT. The full variable domain, its missing parts supplied by reference TRBV19 and TRBJ1-5, is DGGITQSPKYLFRKEGQNVTLSCEQNLNHDAMYWYRQDPGQGLRLIYYSQIVNDFQKGDIAEGYSVSREKKESFPLTVTSAQKNPTAFYLCASRLLVNQPQHFGDGTRLSIL.

This sequence joins TRBV6-6 and TRBJ2-7; 11 nucleotides match TRBD2. The CDR3 has 15 residues. J was trimmed by 3 bases and V by 2 bases; bases with no gene match: 3. Germline values: CDR1 MNHNY, CDR2 SVGAGI (reference sequence). CDR3: CASSYQTSGNYEQYF. CDR3 DNA: TGTGCCAGCAGTTACCAGACTAGCGGGAACTACGAGCAGTACTTC.

The CDR3 spells CASSRPAGWETQYF. The CDR3 DNA reads TGTGCCAGCAGCCGCCCGGCGGGCTGGGAGACCCAGTACTTC. This rearrangement joins TRBV7-2 to TRBJ2-5; a possible D gene is TRBD2 (5 bases). The CDR3 contains 14 residues. Germline V lookup: CDR1 SGHTA, CDR2 FQGNSA. Trimming shortened V by 5 bases and J by 5 bases, and 15 bases separated the two germline ends. Full variable domain (outside the CDR3, taken from reference TRBV7-2 and TRBJ2-5): GAGVSQSPSNKVTEKGKDVELRCDPISGHTALYWYRQSLGQGLEFLIYFQGNSAPDKSGLPSDRFSAERTGGSVSTLTIQRTQQEDSAVYLCASSRPAGWETQYFGPGTRLLVL.

The chain employs TRBV7-2 and TRBJ1-1; D call uncertain. Trimming took off 7 bases at V and 3 bases at J, with 18 bases between the two ends. The CDR3 contains 15 residues. The V gene's germline CDR1 is SGHTA and CDR2 FQGNSA. CDR3 loop: CASTLRSKVYTEAFF. CDR3 DNA: TGTGCCAGCACCCTTCGGTCGAAAGTTTACACTGAAGCTTTCTTT.

This chain connects TRBV2 to TRBJ1-6, with D possibly TRBD1 on 6 matching bases. CDR1 and CDR2 from the germline V gene are SNHLY and FYNNEI. Deletions cut 5 bases from V and 10 bases from J, with 21 bases between. This CDR3 region has 16 residues. For the CDR3, the DNA is TGTGCCAGCAGTCCAACAAACAGGGCACAACGATCACCCCTCCACTTT. It is translated as CASSPTNRAQRSPLHF.

This chain links TRBV27 with TRBJ1-2, with 7 bases identical to TRBD1. The V and J ends lost 5 bases and 4 bases, in that order; junction bases with no gene match: 4. This CDR3 is 13 amino acids long. The germline V gene has CDR1 MNHEY and CDR2 SMNVEV (reference sequence). CDR3 protein: CASSPTGLYGYTF. The CDR3 DNA reads TGTGCCAGCAGTCCGACAGGGCTCTATGGCTACACCTTC.

CDR3 sequence reads: CASGWQGQETQYF. The CDR3 DNA reads as TGTGCTAGTGGTTGGCAGGGCCAAGAGACCCAGTACTTC. V is TRBV12-5 and J is TRBJ2-5; perhaps TRBD1 as D (5 bases). CDR3 length: 13 amino acids. The ends were cut back, 4 bases at V and 1 base at J, with 7 bases in the middle. Germline CDR1 is LGHNT and CDR2 is FRNRAP.

This chain links TRBV4-1 with TRBJ2-5; TRBD2 matches at 8 bases. This CDR3 comprises 16 residues. V trimming: 1 base; J trimming: 5 bases; junction bases outside the gene matches: 9. Looked up from germline, CDR1 is MGHRA and CDR2 is YSYEKL. The DNA for the CDR3 is TGCGCCAGCAGCCAAGTTGGTGCGGGAGGAATTGAGACCCAGTACTTC. Encoded protein: CASSQVGAGGIETQYF.

The rearrangement links TRBV3-1 (or the pseudogene TRBV3-2) to TRBJ1-1; D call uncertain. V lost 0 bases and J lost 10, with 12 bases in between. Germline loops: CDR1 LGHDT, CDR2 YNNKEL (reference sequence). The CDR3 totals 13 residues. The CDR3 loop reads CASSQETGVGAFF. The DNA for the CDR3 is TGTGCCAGCAGCCAAGAAACCGGGGTTGGAGCTTTCTTT.

V is TRBV13 and J is TRBJ2-7, with D uncertain. CDR1 and CDR2 from the germline V gene are PRHDT and FYEKMQ (reference sequence). The V end was cut by 1 base, the J end by 2 bases, with 15 bases between. This CDR3 region has 16 residues. CDR3 protein: CASSLEGRKSPYEQYF. As DNA, the CDR3 is TGTGCCAGCAGCTTAGAAGGCAGGAAGTCTCCCTACGAGCAGTACTTC.

The CDR3 spells CASRHSGSSYEQYF. The CDR3 DNA reads TGTGCCAGCAGGCATAGCGGGAGCTCCTACGAGCAGTACTTC. This chain uses TRBV14 with TRBJ2-7, with 9 positions matching TRBD2. The CDR3 extends over 14 amino acids. Losses at the gene ends were 6 bases for V and 0 bases for J; bases not matched to a gene: 3. CDR1 is SGHDN and CDR2 is FVKESK in the germline V gene.